The entry that follows covers one T cell receptor (beta chain) sequence. The CDR3 loop spans 14 amino acids. CDR1 is DFQATT, CDR2 SNEGSKA, per germline (reference sequence). Unmatched junction bases numbered 6, after V lost 3 bases and J lost 4 bases. Clones were sequenced by immunoSEQ multiplex PCR, and TCRdb holds only the in-frame ones, with some missing. The data contain 200,000 to 250,000 clones, under 90% of them seen just once; the ten biggest clones take up 1.5% to 2%. The data belong to a study of blood T cell repertoires in COVID-19. This clonotype originated in a man aged 40-55 years who had recovered from COVID-19. The V gene is TRBV20-1, the J gene TRBJ2-1; the match to TRBD2 covers 7 bases. Source material: PBMCs or T cells enriched from blood (not recorded which). CDR3 bases: TGCAGTGCTAGTAATCTAGCGGCTTACAATGAGCAGTTCTTC. It translates to CSASNLAAYNEQFF.